This T cell receptor (beta chain) was sequenced in a study of T cells in Graves' hyperthyroidism and ophthalmopathy. Germline V gene lookup returns CDR1 MDHEN and CDR2 SYDVKM. The CDR3 covers 13 residues. With 6 bases removed from V and 4 bases from J, the gap between germline ends came to 13 bases. This clonotype was recorded many times. Using RNA transcripts as the source, TCR beta CDR3 regions were amplified. Researchers ran a first-round RT-PCR on the TCR CDR3 using the HTBI primer set. TCRdb analysed the multiplex PCR reads with MiXCR anew, one entry per CDR3 protein. The sample includes under 650,000 distinct CDR3 sequences, about a sixth of them seen just once.

The receptor comes from a woman between 25 and 40 years old with Graves' hyperthyroidism. This chain connects TRBV28 to TRBJ2-7, with D possibly being TRBD1 (5 bases). The sample comprised blood. This CDR3 is CASRRQTSYEQYF. CDR3 bases: TGTGCCAGCAGGAGACAGACGTCTTACGAGCAGTACTTC.